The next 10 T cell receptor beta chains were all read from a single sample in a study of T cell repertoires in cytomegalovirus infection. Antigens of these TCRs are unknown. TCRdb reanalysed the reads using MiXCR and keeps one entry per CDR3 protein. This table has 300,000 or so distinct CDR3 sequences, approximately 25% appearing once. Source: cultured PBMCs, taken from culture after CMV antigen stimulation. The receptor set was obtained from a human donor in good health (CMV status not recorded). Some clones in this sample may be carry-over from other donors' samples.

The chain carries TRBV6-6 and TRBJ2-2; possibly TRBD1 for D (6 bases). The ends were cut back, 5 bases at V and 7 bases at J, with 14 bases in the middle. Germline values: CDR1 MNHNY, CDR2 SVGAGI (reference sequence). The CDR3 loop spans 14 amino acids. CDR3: CASSVSGGFGELFF. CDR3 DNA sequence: TGTGCCAGCAGTGTCAGTGGGGGCTTCGGGGAGCTGTTTTTT.

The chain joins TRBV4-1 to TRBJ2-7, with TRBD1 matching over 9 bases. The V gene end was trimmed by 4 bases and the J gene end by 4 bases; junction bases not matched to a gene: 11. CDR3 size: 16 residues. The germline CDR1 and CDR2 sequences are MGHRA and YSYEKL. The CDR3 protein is CASSPAGTGSRYEQYV. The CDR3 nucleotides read TGCGCCAGCAGCCCGGCCGGGACAGGGTCTCGGTACGAGCAGTACGTC.

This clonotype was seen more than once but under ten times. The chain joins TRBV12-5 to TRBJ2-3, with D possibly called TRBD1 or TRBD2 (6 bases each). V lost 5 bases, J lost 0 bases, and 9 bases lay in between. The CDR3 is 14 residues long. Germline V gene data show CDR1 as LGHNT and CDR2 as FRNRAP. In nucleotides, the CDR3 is TGTGCTAGTGGTCAGGGGACTAGCACAGATACGCAGTATTTT. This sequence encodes CASGQGTSTDTQYF.

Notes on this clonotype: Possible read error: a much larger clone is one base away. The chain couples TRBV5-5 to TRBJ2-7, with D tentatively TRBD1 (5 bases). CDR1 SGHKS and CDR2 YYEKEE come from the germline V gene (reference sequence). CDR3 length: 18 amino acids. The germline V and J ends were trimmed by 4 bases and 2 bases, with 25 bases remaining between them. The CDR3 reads CASSTETELTDPPYEQYF. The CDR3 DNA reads TGTGCCAGCAGCACCGAGACAGAGCTAACGGACCCCCCCTACGAGCAGTACTTC.

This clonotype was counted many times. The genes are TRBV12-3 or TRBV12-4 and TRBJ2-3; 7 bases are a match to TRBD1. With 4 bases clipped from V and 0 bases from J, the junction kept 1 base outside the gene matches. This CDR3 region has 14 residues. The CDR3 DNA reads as TGTGCCAGCAGTTGGGACAGAAGCACAGATACGCAGTATTTT. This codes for CASSWDRSTDTQYF.

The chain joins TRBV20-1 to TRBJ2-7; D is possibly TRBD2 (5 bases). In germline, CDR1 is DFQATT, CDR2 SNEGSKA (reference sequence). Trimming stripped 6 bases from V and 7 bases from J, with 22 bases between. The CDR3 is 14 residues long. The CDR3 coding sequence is TGCAGTGCCCAGGCCGGGATTACCGGATTTGAGCAGTACTTC. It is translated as CSAQAGITGFEQYF.

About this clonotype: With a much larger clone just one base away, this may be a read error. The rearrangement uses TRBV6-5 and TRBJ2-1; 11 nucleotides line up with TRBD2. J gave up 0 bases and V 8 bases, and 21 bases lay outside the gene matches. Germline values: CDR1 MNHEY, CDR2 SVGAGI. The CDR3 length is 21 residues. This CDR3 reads CASRSRDPGLAGGRSYNEQFF. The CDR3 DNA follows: TGTGCCAGCCGTTCTCGAGACCCCGGGCTAGCGGGAGGCCGCTCCTACAATGAGCAGTTCTTC.

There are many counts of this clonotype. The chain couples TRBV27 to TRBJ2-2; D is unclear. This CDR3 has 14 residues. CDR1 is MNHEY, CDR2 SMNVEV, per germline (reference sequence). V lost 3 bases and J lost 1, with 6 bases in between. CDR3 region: CASSLSVNTGELFF. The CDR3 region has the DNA TGTGCCAGCAGTTTGTCCGTGAACACCGGGGAGCTGTTTTTT.

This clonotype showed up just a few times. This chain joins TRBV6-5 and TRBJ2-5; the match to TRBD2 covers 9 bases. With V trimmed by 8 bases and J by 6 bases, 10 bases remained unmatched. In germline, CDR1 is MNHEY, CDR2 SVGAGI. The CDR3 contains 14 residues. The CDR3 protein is CASGGREGAKTQYF. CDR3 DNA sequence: TGTGCCAGCGGGGGGCGGGAGGGCGCAAAGACCCAGTACTTC.

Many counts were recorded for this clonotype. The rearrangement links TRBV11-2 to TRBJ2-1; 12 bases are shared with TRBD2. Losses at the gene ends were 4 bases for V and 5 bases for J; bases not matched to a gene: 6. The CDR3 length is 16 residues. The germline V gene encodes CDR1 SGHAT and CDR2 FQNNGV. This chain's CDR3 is CASSSSLAGGNNEQFF. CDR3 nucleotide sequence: TGTGCCAGCAGCTCTTCACTAGCGGGAGGAAACAATGAGCAGTTCTTC.